This T cell receptor beta chain was documented in a study of CD4 T cells in relation to SARS-CoV-2 and coronaviruses. Study-wide results and limits: Around 62% of donors had memory CD4+ clonotypes crossrecognizing SARS-CoV-2 and common cold coronavirus spike.

As to this clone: As yet, its antigen is unknown.

Trimming stripped 7 bases from V and 2 bases from J, with 12 bases between. This CDR3 region has 13 residues. CDR1 is SGHDT and CDR2 is YYEEEE in the germline V gene. Produced via immunoSEQ multiplex PCR; TCRdb's table is partial and in-frame only. The sample consists of about 21,000 clones, roughly 79% of them appearing once. Unexposed donor CD4+ T cells date from about 2011-2018, before the COVID-19 pandemic. After roughly ten days of culture, CD4+ T cells were isolated. The chain couples TRBV5-6 to TRBJ2-5, with D possibly being TRBD1 or TRBD2 (5 bases each). This TCR derives from a human donor in good health. Sequencing input: CD4+ T cells from PBMCs, cultured in vitro. CDR3 DNA sequence: TGTGCCAGCCTGATGGGGGTTCAAGAGACCCAGTACTTC. As protein: CASLMGVQETQYF.